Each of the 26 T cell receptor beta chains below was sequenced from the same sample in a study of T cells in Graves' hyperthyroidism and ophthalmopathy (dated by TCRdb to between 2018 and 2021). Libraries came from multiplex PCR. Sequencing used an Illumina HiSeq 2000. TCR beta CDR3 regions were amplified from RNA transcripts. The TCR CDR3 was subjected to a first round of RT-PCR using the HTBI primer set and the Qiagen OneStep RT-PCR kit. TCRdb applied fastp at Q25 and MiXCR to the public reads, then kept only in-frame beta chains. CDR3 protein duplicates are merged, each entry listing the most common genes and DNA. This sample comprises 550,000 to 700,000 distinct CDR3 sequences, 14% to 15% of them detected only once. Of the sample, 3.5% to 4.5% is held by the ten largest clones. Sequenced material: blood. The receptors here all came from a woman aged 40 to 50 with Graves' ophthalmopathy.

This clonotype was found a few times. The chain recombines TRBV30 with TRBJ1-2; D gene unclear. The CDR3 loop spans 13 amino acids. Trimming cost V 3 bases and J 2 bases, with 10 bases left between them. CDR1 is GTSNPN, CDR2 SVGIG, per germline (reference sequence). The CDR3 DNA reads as TGTGCCTGGAGCCCTGACGCGAACTATGGCTACACCTTC. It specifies CAWSPDANYGYTF.

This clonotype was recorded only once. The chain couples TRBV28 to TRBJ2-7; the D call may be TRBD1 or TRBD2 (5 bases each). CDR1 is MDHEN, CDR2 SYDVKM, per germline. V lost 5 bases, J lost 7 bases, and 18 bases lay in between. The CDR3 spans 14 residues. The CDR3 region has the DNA TGTGCCAGCAGTCGTATTGGGGGAAGATATGAGCAGTACTTC. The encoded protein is CASSRIGGRYEQYF. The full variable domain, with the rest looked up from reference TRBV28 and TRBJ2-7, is DVKVTQSSRYLVKRTGEKVFLECVQDMDHENMFWYRQDPGLGLRLIYFSYDVKMKEKGDIPEGYSVSREKKERFSLILESASTNQTSMYLCASSRIGGRYEQYFGPGTRLTVT.

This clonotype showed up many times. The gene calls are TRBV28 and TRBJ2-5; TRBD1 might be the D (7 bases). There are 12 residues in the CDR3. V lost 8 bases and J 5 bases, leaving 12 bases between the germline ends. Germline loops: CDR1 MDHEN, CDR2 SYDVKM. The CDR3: CASETGRETQYF. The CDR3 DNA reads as TGTGCCAGCGAGACAGGGAGGGAGACCCAGTACTTC.

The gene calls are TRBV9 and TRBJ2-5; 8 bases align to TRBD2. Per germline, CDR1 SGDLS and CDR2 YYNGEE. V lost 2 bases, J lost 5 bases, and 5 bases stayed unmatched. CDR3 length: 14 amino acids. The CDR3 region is CASSVGLETETQYF. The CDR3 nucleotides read TGTGCCAGCAGCGTGGGACTAGAGACGGAGACCCAGTACTTC.

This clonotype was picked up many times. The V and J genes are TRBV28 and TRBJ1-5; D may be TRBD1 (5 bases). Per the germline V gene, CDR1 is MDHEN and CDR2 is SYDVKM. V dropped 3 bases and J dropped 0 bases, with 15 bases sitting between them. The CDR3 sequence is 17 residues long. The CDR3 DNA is TGTGCCAGCAGTTTTCGGCAGGGATCTAATAGCAATCAGCCCCAGCATTTT. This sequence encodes CASSFRQGSNSNQPQHF.

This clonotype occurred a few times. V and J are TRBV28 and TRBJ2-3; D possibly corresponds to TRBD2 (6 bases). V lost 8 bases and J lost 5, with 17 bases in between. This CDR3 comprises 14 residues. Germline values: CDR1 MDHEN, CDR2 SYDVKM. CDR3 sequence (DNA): TGTGCCAGCGGTAGTACGAGGGAGGTAGATACGCAGTATTTT. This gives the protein CASGSTREVDTQYF.

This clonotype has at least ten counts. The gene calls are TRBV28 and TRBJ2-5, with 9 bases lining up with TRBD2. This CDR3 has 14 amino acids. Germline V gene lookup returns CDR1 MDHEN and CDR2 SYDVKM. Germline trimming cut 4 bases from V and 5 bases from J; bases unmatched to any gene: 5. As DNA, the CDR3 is TGTGCCAGCAGTTCCTCTAGCGGGACGGAGACCCAGTACTTC. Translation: CASSSSSGTETQYF.

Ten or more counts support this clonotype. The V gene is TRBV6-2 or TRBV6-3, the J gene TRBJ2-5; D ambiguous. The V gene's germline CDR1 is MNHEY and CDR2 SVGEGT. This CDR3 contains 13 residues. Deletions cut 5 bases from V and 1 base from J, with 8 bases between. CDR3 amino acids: CASSVVTQETQYF. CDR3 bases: TGTGCCAGCAGTGTGGTCACCCAAGAGACCCAGTACTTC.

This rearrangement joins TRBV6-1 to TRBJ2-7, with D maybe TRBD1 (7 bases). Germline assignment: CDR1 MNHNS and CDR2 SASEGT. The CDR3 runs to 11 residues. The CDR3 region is CAWGDSREQYF. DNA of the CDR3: TGTGCGTGGGGGGACAGTAGGGAGCAGTACTTC.

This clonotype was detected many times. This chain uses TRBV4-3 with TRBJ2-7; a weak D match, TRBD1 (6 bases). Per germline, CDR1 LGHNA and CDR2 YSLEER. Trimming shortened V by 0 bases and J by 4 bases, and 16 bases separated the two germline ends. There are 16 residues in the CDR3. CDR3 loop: CASSQDSGDDAYEQYF. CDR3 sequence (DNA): TGCGCCAGCAGCCAAGATTCAGGGGATGATGCGTACGAGCAGTACTTC.

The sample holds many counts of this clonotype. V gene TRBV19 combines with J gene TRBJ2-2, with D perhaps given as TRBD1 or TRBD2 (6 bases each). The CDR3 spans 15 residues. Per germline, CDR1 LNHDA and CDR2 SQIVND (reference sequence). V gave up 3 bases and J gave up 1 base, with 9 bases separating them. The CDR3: CASSIAGQNTGELFF. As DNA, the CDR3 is TGTGCCAGTAGTATCGCGGGACAGAACACCGGGGAGCTGTTTTTT. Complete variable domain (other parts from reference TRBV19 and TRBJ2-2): DGGITQSPKYLFRKEGQNVTLSCEQNLNHDAMYWYRQDPGQGLRLIYYSQIVNDFQKGDIAEGYSVSREKKESFPLTVTSAQKNPTAFYLCASSIAGQNTGELFFGEGSRLTVL.

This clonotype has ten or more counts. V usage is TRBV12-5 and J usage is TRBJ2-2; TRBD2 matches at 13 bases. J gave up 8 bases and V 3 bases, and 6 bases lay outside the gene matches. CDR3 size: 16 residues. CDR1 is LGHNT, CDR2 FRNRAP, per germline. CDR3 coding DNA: TGTGCTAGTGGTTTTTCGACTAGCGGGAGGTCTGGGGAGCTGTTTTTT. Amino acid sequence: CASGFSTSGRSGELFF.

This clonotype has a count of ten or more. CDR3 nucleotides: TGTGCCACCAGTGATTGGGATTCCGACGAGCAGTACTTC. Residues: CATSDWDSDEQYF. The rearrangement joins TRBV24-1 to TRBJ2-7; D remains ambiguous. The germline V gene has CDR1 KGHDR and CDR2 SFDVKD. V was trimmed by 2 bases and J by 5 bases, leaving 9 bases between them. CDR3 length: 13 amino acids.

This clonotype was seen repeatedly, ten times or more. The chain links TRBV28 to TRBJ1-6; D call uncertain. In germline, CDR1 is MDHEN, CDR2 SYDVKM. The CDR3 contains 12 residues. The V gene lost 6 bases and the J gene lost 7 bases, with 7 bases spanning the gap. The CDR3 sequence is CASSSENSPLHF. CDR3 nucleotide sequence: TGTGCCAGCAGCTCCGAAAATTCACCCCTCCACTTT.

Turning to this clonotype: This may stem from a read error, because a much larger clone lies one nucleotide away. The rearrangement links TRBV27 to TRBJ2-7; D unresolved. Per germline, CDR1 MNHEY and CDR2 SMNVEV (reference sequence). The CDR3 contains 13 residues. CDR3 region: CASSSSVQREPYF. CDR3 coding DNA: TGTGCCAGCAGTTCCAGCGTTCAGAGAGAGCCGTACTTC.

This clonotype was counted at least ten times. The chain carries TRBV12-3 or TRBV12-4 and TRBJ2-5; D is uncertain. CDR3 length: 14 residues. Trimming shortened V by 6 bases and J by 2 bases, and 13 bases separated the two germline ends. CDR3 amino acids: CASSSRPNQETQYF. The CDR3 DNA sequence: TGTGCCAGCAGCTCCCGGCCAAATCAAGAGACCCAGTACTTC.

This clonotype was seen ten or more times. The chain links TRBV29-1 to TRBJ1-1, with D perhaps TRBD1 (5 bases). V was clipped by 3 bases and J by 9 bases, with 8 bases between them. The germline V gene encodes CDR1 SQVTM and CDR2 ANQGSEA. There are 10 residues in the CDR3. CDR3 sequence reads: CSVDGGKAFF. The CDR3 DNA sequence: TGCAGCGTTGACGGGGGGAAAGCTTTCTTT.

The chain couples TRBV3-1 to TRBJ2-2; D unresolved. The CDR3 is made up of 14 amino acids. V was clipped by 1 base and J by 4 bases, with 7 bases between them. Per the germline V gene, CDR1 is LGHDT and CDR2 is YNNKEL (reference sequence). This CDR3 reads CASSQGSFTGELFF. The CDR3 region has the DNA TGTGCCAGCAGCCAAGGATCCTTCACCGGGGAGCTGTTTTTT.

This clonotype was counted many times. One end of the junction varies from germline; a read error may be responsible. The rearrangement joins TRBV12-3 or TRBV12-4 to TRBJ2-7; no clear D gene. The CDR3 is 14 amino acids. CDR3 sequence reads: CAGSSTRLEHEQYF. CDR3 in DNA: TGTGCCGGCAGTTCGACCCGATTGGAACACGAGCAGTACTTC.

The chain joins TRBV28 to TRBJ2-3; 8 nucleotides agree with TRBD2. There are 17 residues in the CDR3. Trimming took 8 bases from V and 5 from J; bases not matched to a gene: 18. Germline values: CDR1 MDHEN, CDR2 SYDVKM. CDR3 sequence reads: CASGSLPGRAGVDTQYF. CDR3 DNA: TGTGCCAGCGGGAGTTTGCCCGGGAGGGCCGGGGTAGATACGCAGTATTTT.

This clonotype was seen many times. The DNA for the CDR3 is TGCGCCAGCAGCCCGGGACAGGCGGGCTACGAGCAGTACTTC. Encoded protein: CASSPGQAGYEQYF. The rearrangement uses TRBV4-3 and TRBJ2-7; 8 bases are shared with TRBD1. Germline V CDR1 and CDR2: LGHNA, YSLEER. This CDR3 contains 14 residues. The V and J ends lost 4 bases and 3 bases, in that order; junction bases with no gene match: 5.

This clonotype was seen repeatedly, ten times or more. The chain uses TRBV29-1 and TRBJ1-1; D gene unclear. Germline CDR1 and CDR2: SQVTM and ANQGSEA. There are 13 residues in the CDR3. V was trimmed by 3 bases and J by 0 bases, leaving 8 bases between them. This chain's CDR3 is CSVDPPVNTEAFF. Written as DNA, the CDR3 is TGCAGCGTTGACCCACCGGTGAACACTGAAGCTTTCTTT.

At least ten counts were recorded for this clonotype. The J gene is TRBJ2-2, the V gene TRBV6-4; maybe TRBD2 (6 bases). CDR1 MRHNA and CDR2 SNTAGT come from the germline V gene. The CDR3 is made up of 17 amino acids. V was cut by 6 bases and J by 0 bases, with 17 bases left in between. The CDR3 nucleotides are TGTGCCAGCAGCGGGGGTCCGGGGGAGACGAACACCGGGGAGCTGTTTTTT. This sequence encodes CASSGGPGETNTGELFF.

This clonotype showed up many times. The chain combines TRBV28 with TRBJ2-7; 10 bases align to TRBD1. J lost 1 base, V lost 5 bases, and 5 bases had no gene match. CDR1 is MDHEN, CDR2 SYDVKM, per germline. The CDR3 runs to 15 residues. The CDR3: CASSPPGQGSYEQYF. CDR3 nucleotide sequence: TGTGCCAGCAGTCCACCGGGACAGGGGTCCTACGAGCAGTACTTC.

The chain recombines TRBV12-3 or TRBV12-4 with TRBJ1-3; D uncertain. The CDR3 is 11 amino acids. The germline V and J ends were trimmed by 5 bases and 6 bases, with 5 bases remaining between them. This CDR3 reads CASSDSNTIYF. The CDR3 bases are TGTGCCAGCAGTGACTCAAACACCATATATTTT.

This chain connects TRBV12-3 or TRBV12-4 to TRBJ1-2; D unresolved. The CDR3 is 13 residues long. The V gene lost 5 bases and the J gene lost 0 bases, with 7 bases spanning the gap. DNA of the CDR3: TGTGCCAGCAGTGGGAGTTCTAACTATGGCTACACCTTC. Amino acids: CASSGSSNYGYTF.